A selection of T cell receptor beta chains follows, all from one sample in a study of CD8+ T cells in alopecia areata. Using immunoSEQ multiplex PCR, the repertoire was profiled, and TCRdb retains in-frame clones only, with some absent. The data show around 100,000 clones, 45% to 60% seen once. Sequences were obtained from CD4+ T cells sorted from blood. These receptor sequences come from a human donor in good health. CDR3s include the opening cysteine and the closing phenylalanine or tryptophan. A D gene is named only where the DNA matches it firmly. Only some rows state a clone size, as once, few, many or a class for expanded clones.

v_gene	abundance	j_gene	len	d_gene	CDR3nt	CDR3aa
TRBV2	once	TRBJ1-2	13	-	TGTGCCAGCAGTGGAACAGGCCTTGGTGGCTACACCTTC	CASSGTGLGGYTF
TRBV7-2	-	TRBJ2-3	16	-	TGTGCCAGCAGCTTGACTACACTTTCCCTCACAGATACGCAGTATTTT	CASSLTTLSLTDTQYF
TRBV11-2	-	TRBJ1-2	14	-	TGTGCCAGCAGCTTAGATTACAGAATGTACGGCTACACCTTC	CASSLDYRMYGYTF
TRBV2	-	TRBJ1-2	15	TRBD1	TGTGCCAGCAGTGAAGTGTCGACAGGGTCCTATGGCTACACCTTC	CASSEVSTGSYGYTF
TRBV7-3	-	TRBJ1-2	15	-	TGTGCCAGCAGCTCGGTCGGGTTGGGGGTGGGAGGCTACACCTTC	CASSSVGLGVGGYTF
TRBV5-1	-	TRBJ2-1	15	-	TGCGCCAGCAGCTCATCGGGGTGGACCTACAATGAGCAGTTCTTC	CASSSSGWTYNEQFF
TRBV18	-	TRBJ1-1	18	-	TGTGCCAGCTCAGCACTGCATGGACAGAATTTGATGAACACTGAAGCTTTCTTT	CASSALHGQNLMNTEAFF
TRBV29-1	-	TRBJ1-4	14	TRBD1	TGCAGCGCTTTAGAACAGGGGGCGAGTGAAAAACTGTTTTTT	CSALEQGASEKLFF
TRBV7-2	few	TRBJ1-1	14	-	TGTGCCAGCAGCTTATCGGGGAGGAACACTGAAGCTTTCTTT	CASSLSGRNTEAFF
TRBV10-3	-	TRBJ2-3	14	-	TGTGCCATCAGTGAGCGGCAGGGCGCAGATACGCAGTATTTT	CAISERQGADTQYF
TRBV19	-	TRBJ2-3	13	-	TGTGCCAGTAGTCACCCTAGCACAGATACGCAGTATTTT	CASSHPSTDTQYF
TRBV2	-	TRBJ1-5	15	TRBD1	TGTGCCAGTCGTGAACAGGGGGGGAGCAATCAGCCCCAGCATTTT	CASREQGGSNQPQHF
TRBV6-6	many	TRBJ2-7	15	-	TGTGCCAGCAGTTATTTGGGGAGTAAGTTTCCCGAGCAGTACTTC	CASSYLGSKFPEQYF
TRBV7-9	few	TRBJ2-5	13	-	TGTGCCAGCAGCCTAAGTACCCAAGAGACCCAGTACTTC	CASSLSTQETQYF
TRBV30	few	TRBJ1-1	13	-	TGTGCCTGGAGAACGTCAGGGTACACTGAAGCTTTCTTT	CAWRTSGYTEAFF
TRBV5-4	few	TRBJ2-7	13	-	TGTGCCAGCAGCCCGGGAGCAGGGGAAGAGCAGTACTTC	CASSPGAGEEQYF
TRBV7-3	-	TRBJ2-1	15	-	TGTGCCAGCAGCTTAATAGCAGACTCCTACAATGAGCAGTTCTTC	CASSLIADSYNEQFF
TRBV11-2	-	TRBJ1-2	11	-	TGTGCCAGCAGCTTAGGCGGTGGCTACACCTTC	CASSLGGGYTF
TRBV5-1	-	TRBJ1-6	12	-	TGCGCCAGCAGCCCCGGGGGATTGGCCCTCCACTTT	CASSPGGLALHF
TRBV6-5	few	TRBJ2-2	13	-	TGTGCCAGCAGTCCCCCATACACCGGGGAGCTGTTTTTT	CASSPPYTGELFF
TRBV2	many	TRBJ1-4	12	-	TGTGCCAGCAGAAGGGAGGGGGAAAAACTGTTTTTT	CASRREGEKLFF